This T cell receptor beta chain was captured in a study of shared clonotypes between healthy human individuals. Study-level background: Per-donor plates numbered three CD4 naive, three CD4 memory, two CD8 naive and one CD8 memory.

Method: immunoSEQ multiplex PCR; TCRdb's copy keeps in-frame clones and lacks some. Here the sample spans about 730,000 clones, approximately 77% being singletons. As for this clone: As yet, its antigen is unknown.

Notes on the study in general: Shared clonotypes: about 5.3% naive CD4, under 4% naive CD8, roughly 2.2% memory CD4, 0.4% to 0.5% memory CD8.

The J segment lost 1 base and the V segment lost 4 bases, leaving 5 bases of the junction unmatched. The CDR3 totals 17 residues. Germline lookup yields CDR1 MDHEN and CDR2 SYDVKM. Sequencing was carried out using memory CD4+ T cells sorted from blood. Stated subset: CD45RA-negative fraction. The TCR sequence derives from a woman aged 30 to 39 in good health. V gene TRBV28 combines with J gene TRBJ2-6; 9 bases map to TRBD1. CDR3 sequence: CASSSDRGVSGANVLTF. CDR3 bases: TGTGCCAGCAGTTCCGACAGGGGGGTATCTGGGGCCAACGTCCTGACTTTC.